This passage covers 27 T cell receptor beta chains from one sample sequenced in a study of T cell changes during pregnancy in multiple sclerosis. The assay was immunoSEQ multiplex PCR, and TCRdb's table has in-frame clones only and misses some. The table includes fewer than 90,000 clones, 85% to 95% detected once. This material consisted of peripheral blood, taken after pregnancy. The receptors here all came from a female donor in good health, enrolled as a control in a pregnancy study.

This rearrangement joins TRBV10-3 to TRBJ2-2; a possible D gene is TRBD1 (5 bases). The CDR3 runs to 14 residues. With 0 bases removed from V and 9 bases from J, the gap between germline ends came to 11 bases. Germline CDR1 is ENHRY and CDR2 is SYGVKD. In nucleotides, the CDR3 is TGTGCCATCAGTGAGTCGGACATTCTTCGGGAGCTGTTTTTT. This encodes CAISESDILRELFF.

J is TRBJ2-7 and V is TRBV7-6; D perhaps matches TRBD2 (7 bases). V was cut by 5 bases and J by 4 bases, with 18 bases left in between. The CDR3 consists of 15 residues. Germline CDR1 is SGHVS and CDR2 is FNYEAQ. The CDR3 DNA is TGTGCCAGCAGCCCAACGTACGGGGGGCCATACGAGCAGTACTTC. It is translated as CASSPTYGGPYEQYF.

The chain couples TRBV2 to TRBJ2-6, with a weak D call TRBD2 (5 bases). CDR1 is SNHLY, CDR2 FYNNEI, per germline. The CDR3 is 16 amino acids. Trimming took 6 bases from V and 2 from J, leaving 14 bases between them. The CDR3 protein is CASSVIGGTGANVLTF. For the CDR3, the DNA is TGTGCCAGCAGCGTCATCGGAGGTACTGGGGCCAACGTCCTGACTTTC.

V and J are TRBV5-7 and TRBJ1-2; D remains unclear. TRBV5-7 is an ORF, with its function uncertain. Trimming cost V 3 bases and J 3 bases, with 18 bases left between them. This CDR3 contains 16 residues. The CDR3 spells CASSSEYCGEDYGYTF. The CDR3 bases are TGTGCCAGCAGCTCGGAGTATTGCGGAGAAGACTATGGCTACACCTTC.

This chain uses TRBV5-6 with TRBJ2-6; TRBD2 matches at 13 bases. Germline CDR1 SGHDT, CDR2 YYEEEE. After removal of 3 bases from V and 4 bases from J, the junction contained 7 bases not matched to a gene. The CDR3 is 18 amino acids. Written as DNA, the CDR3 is TGTGCCAGCAGCTGGGGACTAGCGGGACTTGGCGGGGCCAACGTCCTGACTTTC. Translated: CASSWGLAGLGGANVLTF. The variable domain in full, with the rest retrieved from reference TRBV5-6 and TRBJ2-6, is DAGVTQSPTHLIKTRGQQVTLRCSPKSGHDTVSWYQQALGQGPQFIFQYYEEEERQRGNFPDRFSGHQFPNYSSELNVNALLLGDSALYLCASSWGLAGLGGANVLTFGAGSRLTVL.

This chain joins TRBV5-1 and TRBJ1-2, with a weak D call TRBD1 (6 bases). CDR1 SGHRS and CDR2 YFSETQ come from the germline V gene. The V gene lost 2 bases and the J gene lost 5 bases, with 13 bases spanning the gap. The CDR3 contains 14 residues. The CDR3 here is CASSLTGSEYGYTF. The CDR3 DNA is TGCGCCAGCAGCTTAACAGGGAGTGAATATGGCTACACCTTC.

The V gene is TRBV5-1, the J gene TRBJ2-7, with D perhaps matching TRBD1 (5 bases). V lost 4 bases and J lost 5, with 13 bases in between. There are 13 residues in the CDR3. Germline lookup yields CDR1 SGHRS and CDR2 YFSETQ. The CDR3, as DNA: TGCGCCAGCAGCGAGCCTCTCAGGGACGAGCAGTACTTC. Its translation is CASSEPLRDEQYF. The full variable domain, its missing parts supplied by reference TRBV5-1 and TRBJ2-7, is KAGVTQTPRYLIKTRGQQVTLSCSPISGHRSVSWYQQTPGQGLQFLFEYFSETQRNKGNFPGRFSGRQFSNSRSEMNVSTLELGDSALYLCASSEPLRDEQYFGPGTRLTVT.

The CDR3 region has the DNA TGTGCCAGCAGCGTATTCGACAGAGATTTAAACACCATATATTTT. Residues: CASSVFDRDLNTIYF. The chain links TRBV7-2 to TRBJ1-3; tentatively, D is TRBD1 (5 bases). Germline V gene sequence: CDR1 SGHTA, CDR2 FQGNSA. This CDR3 has 15 amino acids. V was pared by 5 bases and J by 6 bases, with 17 bases between. The full variable domain, its missing parts supplied by reference TRBV7-2 and TRBJ1-3, is GAGVSQSPSNKVTEKGKDVELRCDPISGHTALYWYRQSLGQGLEFLIYFQGNSAPDKSGLPSDRFSAERTGGSVSTLTIQRTQQEDSAVYLCASSVFDRDLNTIYFGEGSWLTVV.

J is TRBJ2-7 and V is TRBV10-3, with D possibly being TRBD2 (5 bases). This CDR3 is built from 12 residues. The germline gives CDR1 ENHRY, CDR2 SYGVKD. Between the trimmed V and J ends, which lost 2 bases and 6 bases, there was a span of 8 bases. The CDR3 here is CAISETGFEQYF. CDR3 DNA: TGTGCCATCAGTGAGACGGGGTTCGAGCAGTACTTC.

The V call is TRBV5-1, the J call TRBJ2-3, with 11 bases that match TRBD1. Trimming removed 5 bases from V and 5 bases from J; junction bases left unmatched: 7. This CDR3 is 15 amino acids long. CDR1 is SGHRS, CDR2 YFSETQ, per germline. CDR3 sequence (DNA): TGCGCCAGCAGTCCGGGACAGGGGGGTGTAGATACGCAGTATTTT. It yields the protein CASSPGQGGVDTQYF. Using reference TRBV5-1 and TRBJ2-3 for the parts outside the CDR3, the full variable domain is KAGVTQTPRYLIKTRGQQVTLSCSPISGHRSVSWYQQTPGQGLQFLFEYFSETQRNKGNFPGRFSGRQFSNSRSEMNVSTLELGDSALYLCASSPGQGGVDTQYFGPGTRLTVL.

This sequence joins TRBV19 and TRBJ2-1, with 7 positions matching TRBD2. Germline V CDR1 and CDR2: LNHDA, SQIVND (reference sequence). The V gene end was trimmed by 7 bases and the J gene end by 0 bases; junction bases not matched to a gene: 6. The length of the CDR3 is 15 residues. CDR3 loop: CASNVAGYSYNEQFF. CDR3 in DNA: TGTGCCAGTAATGTAGCGGGCTACTCCTACAATGAGCAGTTCTTC.

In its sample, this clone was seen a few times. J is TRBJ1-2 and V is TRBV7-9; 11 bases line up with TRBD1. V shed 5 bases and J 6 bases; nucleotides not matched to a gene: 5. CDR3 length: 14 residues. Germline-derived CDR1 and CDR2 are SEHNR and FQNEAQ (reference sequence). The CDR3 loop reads CASSREGQGDGYTF. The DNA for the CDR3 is TGTGCCAGCAGCCGAGAGGGACAGGGGGATGGCTACACCTTC.

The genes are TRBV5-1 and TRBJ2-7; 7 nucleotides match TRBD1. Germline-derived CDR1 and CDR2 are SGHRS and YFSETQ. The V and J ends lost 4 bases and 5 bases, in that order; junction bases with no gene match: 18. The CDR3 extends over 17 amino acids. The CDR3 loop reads CASSPLSLYDRDHEQYF. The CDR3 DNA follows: TGCGCCAGCAGCCCCCTAAGCTTATATGACAGGGACCACGAGCAGTACTTC.

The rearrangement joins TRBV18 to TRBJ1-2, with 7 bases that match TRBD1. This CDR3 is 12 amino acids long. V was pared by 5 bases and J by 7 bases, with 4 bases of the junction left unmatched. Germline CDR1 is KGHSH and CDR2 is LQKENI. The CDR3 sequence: CASSTGQSGYTF. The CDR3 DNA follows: TGTGCCAGCTCAACGGGACAGTCTGGCTACACCTTC.

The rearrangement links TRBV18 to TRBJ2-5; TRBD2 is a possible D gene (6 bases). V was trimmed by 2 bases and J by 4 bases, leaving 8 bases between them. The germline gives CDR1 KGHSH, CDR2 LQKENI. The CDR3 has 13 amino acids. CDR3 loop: CASSPGTGETQYF. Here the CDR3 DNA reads TGTGCCAGCTCACCAGGGACTGGAGAGACCCAGTACTTC.

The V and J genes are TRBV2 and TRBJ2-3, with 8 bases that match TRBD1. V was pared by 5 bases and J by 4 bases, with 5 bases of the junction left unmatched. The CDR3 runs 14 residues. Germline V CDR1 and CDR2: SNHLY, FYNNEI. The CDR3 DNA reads TGTGCCAGCAGTACGTCACAGGGGGCAGATACGCAGTATTTT. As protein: CASSTSQGADTQYF.

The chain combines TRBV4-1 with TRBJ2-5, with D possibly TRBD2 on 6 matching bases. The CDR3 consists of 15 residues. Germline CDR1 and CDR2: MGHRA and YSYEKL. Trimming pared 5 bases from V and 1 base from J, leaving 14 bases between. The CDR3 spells CASSSGLGGQETQYF. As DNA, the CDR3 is TGCGCCAGCAGCTCTGGGCTGGGGGGCCAAGAGACCCAGTACTTC.

This CDR3 reads CASSPGTSGTHEQFF. The CDR3 DNA reads as TGTGCCAGCAGTCCCGGGACTAGCGGGACCCATGAGCAGTTCTTC. The chain combines TRBV6-5 with TRBJ2-1, with TRBD2 identical over 13 bases. V gave up 5 bases and J gave up 8 bases; unmatched junction bases: 6. Germline V CDR1 and CDR2: MNHEY, SVGAGI. This CDR3 spans 15 amino acids.

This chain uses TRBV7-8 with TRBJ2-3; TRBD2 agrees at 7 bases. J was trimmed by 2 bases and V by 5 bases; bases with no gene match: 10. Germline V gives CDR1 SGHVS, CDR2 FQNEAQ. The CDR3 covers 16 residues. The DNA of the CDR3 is TGTGCCAGCAGCAATCGGGAGCGGGATCTCACAGATACGCAGTATTTT. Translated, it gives CASSNRERDLTDTQYF.

This CDR3 is CASSVDRGEKLFF. CDR3 nucleotides: TGTGCCAGCAGCGTCGACAGGGGTGAAAAACTGTTTTTT. The chain employs TRBV5-4 and TRBJ1-4; 8 bases are a match to TRBD1. The CDR3 runs 13 residues. The V segment lost 4 bases and the J segment 7 bases; nucleotides outside the gene matches: 3. Germline values: CDR1 SGHNT, CDR2 YYREEE (reference sequence).

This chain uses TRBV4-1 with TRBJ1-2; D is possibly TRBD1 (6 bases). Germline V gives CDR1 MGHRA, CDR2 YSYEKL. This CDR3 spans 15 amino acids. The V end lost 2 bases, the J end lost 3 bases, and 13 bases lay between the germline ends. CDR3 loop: CASSQTRGGDYGYTF. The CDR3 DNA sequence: TGCGCCAGCAGCCAAACTCGCGGGGGCGACTATGGCTACACCTTC.

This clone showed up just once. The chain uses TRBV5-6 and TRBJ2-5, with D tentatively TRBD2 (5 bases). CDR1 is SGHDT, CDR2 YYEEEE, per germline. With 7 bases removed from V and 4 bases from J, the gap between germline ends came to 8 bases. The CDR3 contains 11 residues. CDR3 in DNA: TGTGCCAGCGGGAGTGGAGAGACCCAGTACTTC. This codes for CASGSGETQYF.

CDR3 amino acids: CASLGATSGQETQYF. The CDR3 DNA follows: TGTGCCAGCCTAGGCGCGACTAGCGGCCAAGAGACCCAGTACTTC. The V and J genes are TRBV2 and TRBJ2-5, with TRBD2 matching over 9 bases. The V gene's germline CDR1 is SNHLY and CDR2 FYNNEI. V lost 8 bases and J lost 1; bases outside the gene matches: 8. The CDR3 is 15 residues long.

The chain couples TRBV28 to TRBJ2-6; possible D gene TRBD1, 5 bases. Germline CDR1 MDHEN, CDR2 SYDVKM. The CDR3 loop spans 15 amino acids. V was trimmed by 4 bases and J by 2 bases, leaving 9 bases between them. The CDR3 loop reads CASSYQGAGANVLTF. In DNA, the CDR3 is TGTGCCAGCAGTTACCAAGGGGCTGGGGCCAACGTCCTGACTTTC.

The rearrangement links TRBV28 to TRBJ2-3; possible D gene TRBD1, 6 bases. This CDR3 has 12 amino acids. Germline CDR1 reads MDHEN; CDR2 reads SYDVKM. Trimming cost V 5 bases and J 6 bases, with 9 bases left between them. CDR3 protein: CASSPTGDTQYF. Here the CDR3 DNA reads TGTGCCAGCAGTCCGACAGGCGATACGCAGTATTTT.

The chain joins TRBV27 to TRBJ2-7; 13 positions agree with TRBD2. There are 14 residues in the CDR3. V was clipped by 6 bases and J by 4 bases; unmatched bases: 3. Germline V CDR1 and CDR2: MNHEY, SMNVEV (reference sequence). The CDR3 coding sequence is TGTGCCAGCAGCCCACTAGCGGGAGGGTACGAGCAGTACTTC. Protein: CASSPLAGGYEQYF.

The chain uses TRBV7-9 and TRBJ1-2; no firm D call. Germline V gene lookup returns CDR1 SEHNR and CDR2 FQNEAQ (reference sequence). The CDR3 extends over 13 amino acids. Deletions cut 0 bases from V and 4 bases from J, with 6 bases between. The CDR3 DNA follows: TGTGCCAGCAGCTTAGCCCAGGCCTATGGCTACACCTTC. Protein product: CASSLAQAYGYTF.